This TCR beta chain was identified during a study of T cell responses to AZD1222 COVID-19 vaccine. Method: immunoSEQ multiplex PCR; TCRdb's copy keeps in-frame clones and lacks some. The repertoire holds fewer than 110,000 clones, around 90% seen once, with about 5% in the top ten. This clonotype originated in an adult in good health. This sample comprised peripheral blood, obtained on day 0 of AZD1222 vaccination.

CDR3 residues: CATRRGAGRGNSNQPQHF. CDR3 sequence (DNA): TGTGCCACCAGGAGGGGGGCCGGTAGGGGTAATAGCAATCAGCCCCAGCATTTT. The chain links TRBV2 to TRBJ1-5, with TRBD1 as a possible D gene (6 bases). The length of the CDR3 is 18 residues. V lost 10 bases to trimming and J lost 0 bases, with 25 bases between them. The germline V gene has CDR1 SNHLY and CDR2 FYNNEI.